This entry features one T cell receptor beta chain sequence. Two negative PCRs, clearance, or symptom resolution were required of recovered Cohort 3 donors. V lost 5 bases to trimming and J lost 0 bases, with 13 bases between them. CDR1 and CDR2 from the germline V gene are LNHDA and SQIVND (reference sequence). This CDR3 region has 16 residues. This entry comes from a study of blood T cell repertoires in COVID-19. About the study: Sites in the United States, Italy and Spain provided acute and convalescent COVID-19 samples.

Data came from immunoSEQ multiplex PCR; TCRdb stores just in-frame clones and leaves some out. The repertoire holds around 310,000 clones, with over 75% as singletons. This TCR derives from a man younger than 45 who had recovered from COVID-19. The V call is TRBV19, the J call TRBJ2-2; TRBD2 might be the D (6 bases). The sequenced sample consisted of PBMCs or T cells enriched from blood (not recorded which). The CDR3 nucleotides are TGTGCCAGTAGTTTGGAGGGCTACGCGAACACCGGGGAGCTGTTTTTT. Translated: CASSLEGYANTGELFF.